Listed below are T cell receptor beta chains from one sample, sequenced in a study of cytomegalovirus exposure and HLA in healthy donors. TCRdb keeps only in-frame clones here, not all; method: immunoSEQ multiplex PCR. The sample's table shows tens of thousands of clones. Sequenced: PBMCs. The receptors were sampled from a man aged 25 to 40 in good health and CMV-seropositive. CDR3s leave out the opening cysteine and the closing phenylalanine or tryptophan.

J gene: TRBJ2-7
V gene: TRBV4-1
CDR3 protein: ASSQDLREGSYEQY

J gene: TRBJ1-5
V gene: TRBV2
CDR3 protein: ASRDRGSLGGNQHQH

J gene: TRBJ2-1
V gene: TRBV25-1
CDR3 protein: ASSSAGGYNEQF

J gene: TRBJ2-6
V gene: TRBV6-5
CDR3 protein: ASSFSSGANVLT

J gene: TRBJ2-7
V gene: TRBV20-1
CDR3 protein: SAKTGYEQY

J gene: TRBJ2-3
V gene: TRBV11-2
CDR3 protein: ASTHTRGGVVLADTQY

J gene: TRBJ2-3
V gene: TRBV2
CDR3 protein: ASSVWRSGRSDTQY

J gene: TRBJ2-1
V gene: TRBV4-1
CDR3 protein: ASSLRTRSSSDNEQF

J gene: TRBJ2-2
V gene: TRBV7-3
CDR3 protein: ASSKDRATGELF

J gene: TRBJ2-7
V gene: TRBV4-2
CDR3 protein: ASSYIKPSGVNEQY

J gene: TRBJ2-1
V gene: TRBV27
CDR3 protein: ASAGLAAYNEQF

J gene: TRBJ2-6
V gene: TRBV19
CDR3 protein: ASSRKNTGRSGANVLT

J gene: TRBJ1-1
V gene: TRBV19
CDR3 protein: ASSVPPAAF

J gene: TRBJ2-7
V gene: TRBV2
CDR3 protein: ASRMTGGAYEQY

J gene: TRBJ2-3
V gene: TRBV7-3
CDR3 protein: ASSASAHTDKQY

J gene: TRBJ2-1
V gene: TRBV7-8
CDR3 protein: ASSDRSGSSYNEQF

J gene: TRBJ2-2
V gene: TRBV30
CDR3 protein: AWGGTSPGELF